This T cell receptor (beta chain) was captured by sequencing in a study of cytomegalovirus exposure and HLA in healthy donors. Germline V gene lookup returns CDR1 MNHNY and CDR2 SVGAGI (reference sequence). This CDR3 is built from 16 residues. J gave up 5 bases and V 0 bases, and 7 bases lay outside the gene matches. Profiled with immunoSEQ multiplex PCR; TCRdb holds only in-frame clones, not every one. The data show 100,000 to 120,000 clones, more than 75% seen once. As for this clone: The antigen is unknown.

Overall study results and limits: Reported performance of the classifier showed diagnosis of cytomegalovirus status with high specificity and sensitivity.

The chain carries TRBV6-6 and TRBJ2-7, with TRBD2 matching 10 bases. Sequencing was done on a sample of PBMCs. The source is a woman in her 30s in good health and CMV-seropositive. DNA of the CDR3: TGTGCCAGCAGTTACTCGAGGCTAGCGGGAGTGAACGAGCAGTACTTC. Its translation: CASSYSRLAGVNEQYF.